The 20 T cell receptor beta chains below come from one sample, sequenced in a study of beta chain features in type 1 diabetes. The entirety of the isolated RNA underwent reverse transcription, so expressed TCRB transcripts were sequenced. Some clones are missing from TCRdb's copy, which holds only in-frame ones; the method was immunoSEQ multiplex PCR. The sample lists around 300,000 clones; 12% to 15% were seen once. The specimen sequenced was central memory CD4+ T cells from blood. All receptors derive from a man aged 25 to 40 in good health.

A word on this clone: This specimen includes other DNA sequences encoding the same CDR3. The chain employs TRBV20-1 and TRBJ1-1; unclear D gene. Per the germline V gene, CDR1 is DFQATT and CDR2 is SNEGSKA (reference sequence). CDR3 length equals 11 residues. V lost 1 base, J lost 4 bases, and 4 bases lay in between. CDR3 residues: CSARGGTEAFF. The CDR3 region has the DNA TGCAGTGCTAGAGGAGGCACTGAAGCTTTCTTT.

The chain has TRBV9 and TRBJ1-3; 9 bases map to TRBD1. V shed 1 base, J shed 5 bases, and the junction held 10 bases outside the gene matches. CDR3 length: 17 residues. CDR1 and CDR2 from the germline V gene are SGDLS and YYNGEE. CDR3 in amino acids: CASSVQTGTGLRNTIYF. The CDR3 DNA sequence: TGTGCCAGCAGCGTACAAACCGGGACAGGGCTTAGAAACACCATATATTTT.

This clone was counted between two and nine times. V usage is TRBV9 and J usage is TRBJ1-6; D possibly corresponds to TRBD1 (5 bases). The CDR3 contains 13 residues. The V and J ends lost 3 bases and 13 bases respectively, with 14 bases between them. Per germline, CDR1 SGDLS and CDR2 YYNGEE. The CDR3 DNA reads TGTGCCAGCAGCGCCTACCGGGACTCTCCCCTCCACTTT. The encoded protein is CASSAYRDSPLHF.

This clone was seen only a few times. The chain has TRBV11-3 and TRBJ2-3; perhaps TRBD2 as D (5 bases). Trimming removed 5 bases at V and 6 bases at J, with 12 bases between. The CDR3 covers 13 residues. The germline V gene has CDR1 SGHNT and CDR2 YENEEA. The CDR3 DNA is TGTGCCAGCAGCGTGACGGTAGCGGATACGCAGTATTTT. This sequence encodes CASSVTVADTQYF.

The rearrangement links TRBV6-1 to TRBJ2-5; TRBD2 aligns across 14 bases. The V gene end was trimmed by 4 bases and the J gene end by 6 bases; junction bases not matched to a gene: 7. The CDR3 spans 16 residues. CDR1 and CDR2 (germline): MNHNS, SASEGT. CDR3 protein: CASSGGLAGEGKTQYF. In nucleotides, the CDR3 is TGTGCCAGCAGTGGGGGACTAGCGGGAGAGGGGAAGACCCAGTACTTC.

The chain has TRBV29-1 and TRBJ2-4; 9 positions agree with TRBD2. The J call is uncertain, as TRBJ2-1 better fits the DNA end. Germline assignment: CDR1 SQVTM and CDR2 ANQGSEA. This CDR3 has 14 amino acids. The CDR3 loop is CSVVSGGPPNEQFF. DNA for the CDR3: TGCAGCGTCGTTAGCGGGGGCCCTCCCAATGAGCAGTTCTTC.

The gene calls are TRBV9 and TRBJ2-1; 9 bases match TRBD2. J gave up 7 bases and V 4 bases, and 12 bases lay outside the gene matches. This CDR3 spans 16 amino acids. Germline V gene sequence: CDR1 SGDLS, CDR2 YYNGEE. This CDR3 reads CASSPSSGRKGNEQFF. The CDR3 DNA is TGTGCCAGCAGCCCGAGTAGCGGGAGAAAGGGGAATGAGCAGTTCTTC. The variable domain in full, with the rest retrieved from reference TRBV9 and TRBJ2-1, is DSGVTQTPKHLITATGQRVTLRCSPRSGDLSVYWYQQSLDQGLQFLIQYYNGEERAKGNILERFSAQQFPDLHSELNLSSLELGDSALYFCASSPSSGRKGNEQFFGPGTRLTVL.

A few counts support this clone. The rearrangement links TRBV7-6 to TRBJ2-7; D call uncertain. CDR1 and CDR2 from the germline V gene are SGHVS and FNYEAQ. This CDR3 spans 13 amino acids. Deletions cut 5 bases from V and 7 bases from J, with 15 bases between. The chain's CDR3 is CASSQRDAGEQYF. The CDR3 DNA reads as TGTGCCAGCAGCCAGCGAGACGCCGGGGAGCAGTACTTC.

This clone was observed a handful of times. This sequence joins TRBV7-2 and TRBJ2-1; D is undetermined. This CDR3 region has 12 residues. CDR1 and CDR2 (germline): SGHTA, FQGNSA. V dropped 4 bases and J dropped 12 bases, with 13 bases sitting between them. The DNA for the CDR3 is TGTGCCAGCAGCTCTCTAAGAGGTGTGCAGTTCTTC. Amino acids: CASSSLRGVQFF.

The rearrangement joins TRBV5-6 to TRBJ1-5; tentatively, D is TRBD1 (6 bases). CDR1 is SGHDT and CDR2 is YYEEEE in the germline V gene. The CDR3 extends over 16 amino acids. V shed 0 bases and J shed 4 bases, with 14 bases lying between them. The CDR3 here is CASSLAGAGVNQPQHF. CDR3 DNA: TGTGCCAGCAGCTTGGCGGGGGCAGGTGTTAATCAGCCCCAGCATTTT.

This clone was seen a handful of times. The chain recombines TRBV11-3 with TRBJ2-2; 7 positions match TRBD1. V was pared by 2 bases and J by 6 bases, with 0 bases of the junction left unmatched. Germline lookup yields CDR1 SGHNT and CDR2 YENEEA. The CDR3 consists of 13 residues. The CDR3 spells CASSLQGAGELFF. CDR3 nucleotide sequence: TGTGCCAGCAGCTTACAGGGGGCCGGGGAGCTGTTTTTT.

The CDR3 sequence: CASSEVHLEQFF. CDR3 sequence (DNA): TGTGCCAGCAGTGAAGTACATTTAGAGCAGTTCTTC. The J gene is TRBJ2-1, the V gene TRBV25-1; D gene uncertain. Germline V lookup: CDR1 MGHDK, CDR2 SYGVNS. Deletions cut 2 bases from V and 10 bases from J, with 9 bases between. CDR3 size: 12 residues.

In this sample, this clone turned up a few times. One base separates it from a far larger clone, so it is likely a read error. The CDR3 spells CASSMNTEAFF. CDR3 DNA: TGTGCCAGCAGTATGAACACTGAAGCTTTCTTT. V is TRBV6-6 and J is TRBJ1-1, with D uncertain. Germline lookup yields CDR1 MNHNY and CDR2 SVGAGI (reference sequence). CDR3 length equals 11 residues. V lost 5 bases to trimming and J lost 0 bases, with 1 base between them.

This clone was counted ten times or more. The CDR3 DNA follows: TGTGCCAGCAGCTTCGGGACAAACACTGAAGCTTTCTTT. Protein sequence: CASSFGTNTEAFF. The chain uses TRBV7-3 and TRBJ1-1, with D perhaps TRBD1 (6 bases). CDR3 length: 13 amino acids. CDR1 is SGHTA, CDR2 FQGTGA, per germline. Trimming took 3 bases from V and 2 from J, leaving 7 bases between them. The full variable domain, in which reference TRBV7-3 and TRBJ1-1 provide the parts outside the CDR3, is GAGVSQTPSNKVTEKGKYVELRCDPISGHTALYWYRQSLGQGPEFLIYFQGTGAADDSGLPNDRFFAVRPEGSVSTLKIQRTERGDSAVYLCASSFGTNTEAFFGQGTRLTVV.

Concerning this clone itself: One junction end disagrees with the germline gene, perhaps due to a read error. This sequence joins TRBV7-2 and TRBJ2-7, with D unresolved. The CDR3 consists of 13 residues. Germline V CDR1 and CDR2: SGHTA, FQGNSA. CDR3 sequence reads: CASSQHPSNEQYF. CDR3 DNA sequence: TGTGCCAGCAGTCAGCATCCCTCCAACGAGCAGTACTTC.

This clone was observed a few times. The chain's CDR3 is CASSLAGPNTEAFF. CDR3 in DNA: TGTGCCAGCAGTTTGGCAGGACCGAACACTGAAGCTTTCTTT. The rearrangement joins TRBV28 to TRBJ1-1, with D hard to call. The CDR3 sequence is 14 residues long. Germline CDR1 is MDHEN and CDR2 is SYDVKM. Trimming took off 3 bases at V and 1 base at J, with 9 bases between the two ends. Full variable domain (missing parts from reference TRBV28 and TRBJ1-1): DVKVTQSSRYLVKRTGEKVFLECVQDMDHENMFWYRQDPGLGLRLIYFSYDVKMKEKGDIPEGYSVSREKKERFSLILESASTNQTSMYLCASSLAGPNTEAFFGQGTRLTVV.

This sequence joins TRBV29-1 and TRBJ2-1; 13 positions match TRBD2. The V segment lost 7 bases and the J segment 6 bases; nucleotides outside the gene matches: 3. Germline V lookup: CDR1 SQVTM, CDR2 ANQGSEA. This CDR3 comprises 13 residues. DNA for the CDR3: TGCAGCGCCACTAGCGGGAGGGGCAATGAGCAGTTCTTC. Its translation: CSATSGRGNEQFF.

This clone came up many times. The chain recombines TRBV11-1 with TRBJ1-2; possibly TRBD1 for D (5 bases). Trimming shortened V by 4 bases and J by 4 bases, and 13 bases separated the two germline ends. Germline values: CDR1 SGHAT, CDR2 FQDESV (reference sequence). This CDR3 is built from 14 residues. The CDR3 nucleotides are TGTGCCAGCAGCTCCCGTGCAGGGCCCTATGGCTACACCTTC. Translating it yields CASSSRAGPYGYTF. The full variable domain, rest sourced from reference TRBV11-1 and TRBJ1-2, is EAEVAQSPRYKITEKSQAVAFWCDPISGHATLYWYRQILGQGPELLVQFQDESVVDDSQLPKDRFSAERLKGVDSTLKIQPAELGDSAMYLCASSSRAGPYGYTFGSGTRLTVV.

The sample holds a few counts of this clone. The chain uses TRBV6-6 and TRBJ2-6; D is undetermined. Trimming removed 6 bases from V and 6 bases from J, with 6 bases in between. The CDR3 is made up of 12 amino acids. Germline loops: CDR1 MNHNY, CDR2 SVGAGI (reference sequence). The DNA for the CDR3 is TGTGCCAGCAGATTGGCGGCCAACGTCCTGACTTTC. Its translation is CASRLAANVLTF.

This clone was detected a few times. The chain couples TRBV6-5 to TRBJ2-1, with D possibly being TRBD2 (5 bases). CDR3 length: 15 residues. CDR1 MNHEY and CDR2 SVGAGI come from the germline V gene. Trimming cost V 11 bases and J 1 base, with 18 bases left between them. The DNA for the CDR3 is TGTGCCGTATCCGGGATATTTGGATCCTACAATGAGCAGTTCTTC. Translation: CAVSGIFGSYNEQFF.